This is a list of T cell receptor beta chains from one sample in a study of shared clonotypes between healthy human individuals. Sequencing used immunoSEQ multiplex PCR; TCRdb keeps in-frame clones, though not all of them. The top ten hold 0.3% to 0.4% of the sample, which has about 2.3 million clones, more than 85% seen once. The sequencing input was naive CD4+ T cells from PBMCs. These TCRs come from a man younger than 35 in good health. Some clones in this sample may be carry-over from other donors' samples. The CDR3 runs from the conserved cysteine through the conserved F or W. D genes are given only for firm matches. Only some rows state a clone size, as once, few, many or a class for expanded clones.

V	size	D	J	DNA	CDR3
TRBV20-1	.	.	TRBJ1-5	TGCAGTGGGGGGGGGTCTCAGCCCCAGCATTTT	CSGGGSQPQHF
TRBV18	.	.	TRBJ2-5	TGTGCCAGCTCACCACGCCGGGATCAAGAGACCCAGTACTTC	CASSPRRDQETQYF
TRBV9	.	.	TRBJ2-5	TGTGCCAGCAGCGTAGGTAACAGCAGGGAGACCCAGTACTTC	CASSVGNSRETQYF
TRBV7-9	.	.	TRBJ1-3	TGTGCCAGCAGCCCCCGGGTCAGCTCTGGAAACACCATATATTTT	CASSPRVSSGNTIYF
TRBV19	.	.	TRBJ2-6	TGTGCCAGTAGTATTGGATGGACAGCTAACCATCATGTCCTGACTTTC	CASSIGWTANHHVLTF
TRBV28	.	TRBD2	TRBJ2-3	TGTGCCAGCAGCCCCAGACTAGCGGGAGTTATGGATACGCAGTATTTT	CASSPRLAGVMDTQYF
TRBV15	.	.	TRBJ1-1	TGTGCCACCAGCAGAGAAAGGGCCCTGGCTTTCTTT	CATSRERALAFF
TRBV5-1	.	TRBD2	TRBJ2-5	TGCGCCAGCAGCTTGGCCTCGGCACGGGAGGCAGAGACCCAGTACTTC	CASSLASAREAETQYF
TRBV18	.	.	TRBJ1-2	TGTGCCAGCTCACCCATGCTGGGGTTGTCGAGTAACTATGGCTACACCTTC	CASSPMLGLSSNYGYTF
TRBV5-1	.	.	TRBJ2-6	TGCGCCAGCAGCTTTACAGGTTCTGGGGCCAACGTCCTGACTTTC	CASSFTGSGANVLTF
TRBV7-6	.	TRBD2	TRBJ2-1	TGTGCCAGCAGCACTGCGGGGGGCAATGAGCAGTTCTTC	CASSTAGGNEQFF
TRBV5-1	.	.	TRBJ2-3	TGCGCCAGCAGCTCCCTTCGCGATACGCAGTATTTT	CASSSLRDTQYF
TRBV28	.	.	TRBJ1-2	TGTGCCAGCAGTGGGGGTGGGGTTTACTATGGCTACACCTTC	CASSGGGVYYGYTF
TRBV18	.	.	TRBJ1-4	TGTGCCAGCTCCTACCGACAGCAGAGAACTAATGAAAAACTGTTTTTT	CASSYRQQRTNEKLFF
TRBV7-9	.	.	TRBJ2-7	TGTGCCAGCAGCCTGGGTGATAGTGAGCGCACCTACGACAGATACGAGCAGTACTTC	CASSLGDSERTYDRYEQYF
TRBV7-2	.	.	TRBJ2-1	TGTGCCAGCAGCTTTACCGGGACAGGCGAGCGGGATCGGTTCTTC	CASSFTGTGERDRFF
TRBV6-1	.	.	TRBJ2-2	TGTGCCAGCAGTTTCCCGACAGGGAACACCGGGGAGCTGTTTTTT	CASSFPTGNTGELFF
TRBV6-1	.	.	TRBJ1-2	TGTGCCAGCGGGCCGGGACCGATGTTTGGCTACACCTTC	CASGPGPMFGYTF
TRBV5-4	.	.	TRBJ1-2	TGTGCCAGCAGCGGGCCTCAGTGGGGGTCGGTGTATGGCTACACCTTC	CASSGPQWGSVYGYTF
TRBV7-8	.	.	TRBJ2-7	TGTGCCAGCAGCCCGGGACGGATATCCTACGAGCAGTACTTC	CASSPGRISYEQYF
TRBV19	.	.	TRBJ1-5	TGTGCCATACGGAGGAATCAGCCCCAGCATTTT	CAIRRNQPQHF
TRBV28	.	.	TRBJ1-3	TGTGCCAGCAGCCTTTTGGCATTGGGAGGAAACACCATATATTTT	CASSLLALGGNTIYF
TRBV9	.	.	TRBJ2-1	TGTGCCAGCAGCGTAGTCGATCTTAATGAGCAGTTCTTC	CASSVVDLNEQFF
TRBV27	.	.	TRBJ2-7	TGTGCCACCCCAAGGGGACGGTTCGTTGCCTACGAGCAGTACTTC	CATPRGRFVAYEQYF
TRBV30	.	.	TRBJ1-5	TGTGCCTGGAGTGGGGGGGGACATCAGCCCCAGCATTTT	CAWSGGGHQPQHF
TRBV19	.	.	TRBJ2-4	TGTGCCAGTAGTCTCGAGACCGGGCGGATTCAGTACTTC	CASSLETGRIQYF
TRBV5-6	.	TRBD2	TRBJ2-1	TGTGCCAGCAGCACCCGGACTAGCGGGAGGACCCGCCTCTACAATGAGCAGTTCTTC	CASSTRTSGRTRLYNEQFF
TRBV28	once	TRBD1	TRBJ2-1	TGTGCCAGCAGATCGACAGGGAGCTCCTACAATGAGCAGTTCTTC	CASRSTGSSYNEQFF
TRBV5-1	once	TRBD1	TRBJ2-5	TGCGCCACCCGGACAGGGGTGTTTCAAGAGACCCAGTACTTC	CATRTGVFQETQYF
TRBV2	.	TRBD2	TRBJ2-3	TGTGCCAGCAGTGACACTAGCGGGAGTCCAGATACGCAGTATTTT	CASSDTSGSPDTQYF
TRBV15	once	.	TRBJ1-5	TGTGCCACCAGCAGCAGGGATCAGCCCCAGCATTTT	CATSSRDQPQHF
TRBV5-4	.	TRBD2	TRBJ2-1	TGTGCCAGCAGCCCCGCGGGTCGGGTAGCGGGAGATGAGCAGTTCTTC	CASSPAGRVAGDEQFF